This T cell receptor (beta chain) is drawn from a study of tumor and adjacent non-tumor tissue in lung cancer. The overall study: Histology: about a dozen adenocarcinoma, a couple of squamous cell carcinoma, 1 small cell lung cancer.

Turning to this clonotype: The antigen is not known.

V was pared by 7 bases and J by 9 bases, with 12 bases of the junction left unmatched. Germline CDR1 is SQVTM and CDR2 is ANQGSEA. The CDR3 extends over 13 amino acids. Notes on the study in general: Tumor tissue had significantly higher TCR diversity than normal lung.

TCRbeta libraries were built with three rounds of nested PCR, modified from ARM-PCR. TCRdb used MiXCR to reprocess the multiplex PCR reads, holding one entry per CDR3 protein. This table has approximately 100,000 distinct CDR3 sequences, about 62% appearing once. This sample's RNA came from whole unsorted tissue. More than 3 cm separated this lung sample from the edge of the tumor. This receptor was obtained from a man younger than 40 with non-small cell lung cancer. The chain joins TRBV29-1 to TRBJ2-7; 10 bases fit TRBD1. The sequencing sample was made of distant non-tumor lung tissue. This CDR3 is CSAMDRGSYGQYF. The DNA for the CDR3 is TGCAGCGCTATGGACAGGGGGTCCTATGGGCAGTACTTC.